A single sample is the source of the 6 T cell receptor beta chains below, sequenced in a study of blood T cell repertoires in COVID-19. The repertoire was sequenced with immunoSEQ multiplex PCR; TCRdb's copy has only in-frame clones and lacks some. The repertoire includes some 180,000 clones, approximately 90% of them detected once, and roughly 4.5% sits in the top ten. The sample comprised peripheral blood. The receptors were gathered from a man between 18 and 29 years old with COVID-19, enrolled during active disease.

The gene calls are TRBV7-2 and TRBJ2-4; TRBD1 matches 7 bases. The CDR3 length is 16 residues. The V segment lost 4 bases and the J segment 1 base; nucleotides outside the gene matches: 7. Germline V gives CDR1 SGHTA, CDR2 FQGNSA. The CDR3 coding sequence is TGTGCCAGCAGCTACGAGGTGACAGGGGCCAAAAACATTCAGTACTTC. It codes for CASSYEVTGAKNIQYF.

V usage is TRBV6-5 and J usage is TRBJ2-1; TRBD1 matches at 7 bases. The germline CDR1 and CDR2 sequences are MNHEY and SVGAGI. The length of the CDR3 is 12 residues. Trimming cost V 3 bases and J 13 bases; bases outside gene matches: 6. This CDR3 is CASSYEGQVQFF. The CDR3 nucleotides read TGTGCCAGCAGTTATGAAGGACAGGTCCAGTTCTTC.

V usage is TRBV14 and J usage is TRBJ2-2, with 9 bases matching TRBD2. The V and J ends lost 7 bases and 4 bases, in that order; junction bases with no gene match: 4. CDR1 SGHDN and CDR2 FVKESK come from the germline V gene. The CDR3 totals 14 residues. The CDR3 DNA reads TGTGCCAGCAAGGATAGCGGGGGCACCGGGGAGCTGTTTTTT. Translation: CASKDSGGTGELFF.

V is TRBV4-3 and J is TRBJ2-7; 8 bases agree with TRBD1. In germline, CDR1 is LGHNA, CDR2 YSLEER. The CDR3 covers 16 residues. Losses at the gene ends were 3 bases for V and 5 bases for J; bases not matched to a gene: 12. CDR3 sequence: CASSQSTGAGRDEQYF. CDR3 in DNA: TGCGCCAGCAGCCAGTCGACAGGGGCGGGGAGAGACGAGCAGTACTTC.

The chain employs TRBV28 and TRBJ1-5, with D hard to call. The CDR3 has 13 amino acids. Germline CDR1 and CDR2: MDHEN and SYDVKM. Trimming left V 3 bases short and J 7 bases short, with 10 bases between. CDR3 loop: CASSFRGWQPQHF. The DNA for the CDR3 is TGTGCCAGCAGTTTCCGGGGTTGGCAGCCCCAGCATTTT.

The chain combines TRBV9 with TRBJ2-2; the match to TRBD1 covers 10 bases. Germline loops: CDR1 SGDLS, CDR2 YYNGEE. The J segment lost 3 bases and the V segment lost 2 bases, leaving 4 bases of the junction unmatched. There are 16 residues in the CDR3. This CDR3 is CASSVGTGADTGELFF. DNA for the CDR3: TGTGCCAGCAGCGTCGGGACAGGGGCAGACACCGGGGAGCTGTTTTTT.